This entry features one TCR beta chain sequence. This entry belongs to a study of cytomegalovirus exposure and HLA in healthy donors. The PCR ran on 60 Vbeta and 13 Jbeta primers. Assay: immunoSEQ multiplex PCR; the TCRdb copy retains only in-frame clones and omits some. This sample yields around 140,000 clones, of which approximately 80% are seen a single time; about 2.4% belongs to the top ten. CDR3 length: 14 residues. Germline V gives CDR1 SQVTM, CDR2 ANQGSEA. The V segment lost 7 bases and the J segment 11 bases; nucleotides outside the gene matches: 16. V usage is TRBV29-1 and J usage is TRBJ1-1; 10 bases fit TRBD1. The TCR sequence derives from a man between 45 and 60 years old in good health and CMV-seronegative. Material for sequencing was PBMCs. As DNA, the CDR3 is TGCAGCGGGTCTTTCGGGACAGGGGCCGGGGGGGCTTTCTTT. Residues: CSGSFGTGAGGAFF.